These T cell receptor beta chains were read from a single sample in a study of T cell changes during pregnancy in multiple sclerosis. Sequencing was performed with immunoSEQ multiplex PCR; in TCRdb, only in-frame clones are kept and a portion is missing. The table shows 55,000 to 75,000 clones, with roughly 91% occurring only once. The source material was peripheral blood, sampled in the third trimester of pregnancy. All receptors come from a female donor in good health, enrolled as a control in a pregnancy study. Each CDR3 is given with its conserved first and last residue. D genes are given only for firm matches. For some rows the clone size is stated as once, few or many, or as a class when expanded; others skip it.

v_gene	j_gene	abundance	d_gene	CDR3nt	CDR3aa
TRBV19	TRBJ2-1	-	TRBD1	TGTGCCAGTAGTCGGGCAAGGGCAGGGGGTGAGCAGTTCTTC	CASSRARAGGEQFF
TRBV28	TRBJ1-2	-	TRBD1	TGTGCCAGCAGTTCTCCAGGGGGCCGTGGCTACACCTTC	CASSSPGGRGYTF
TRBV28	TRBJ2-7	-	TRBD2	TGTGCCAGCAGTGGTACAGGACTAGCCTTCTACGAGCAGTACTTC	CASSGTGLAFYEQYF
TRBV29-1	TRBJ1-1	-	-	TGCAGCGTTGAATTCCGGGGCACTGAAGCTTTCTTT	CSVEFRGTEAFF
TRBV5-4	TRBJ1-1	-	TRBD1	TGTGCCAGCAGCCGCAGGGGGCGCCTGAACACTGAAGCTTTCTTT	CASSRRGRLNTEAFF
TRBV30	TRBJ2-3	-	TRBD2	TGTGCCTGGGGGTTAGCGGGGCCAGATACGCAGTATTTT	CAWGLAGPDTQYF
TRBV5-4	TRBJ2-7	-	-	TGTGCCAGCTCGGAGGGGGCTGGATCCTACGAGCAGTACTTC	CASSEGAGSYEQYF
TRBV9	TRBJ2-2	-	-	TGTGCCAGCAGCCCGAGTCAAGGGGCCGGGGAGCTGTTTTTT	CASSPSQGAGELFF
TRBV6-1	TRBJ1-5	once	TRBD1	TGTGCCAGCAGTACCGGGACAGCTCTCAATCAGCCCCAGCATTTT	CASSTGTALNQPQHF
TRBV5-6	TRBJ2-2	-	TRBD2	TGTGCCAGCAGCTTGCTGACTAGCAACACCGGGGAGCTGTTTTTT	CASSLLTSNTGELFF
TRBV5-5	TRBJ2-3	-	TRBD1	TGTGCCAGCAGCTTGAGGAGGACAGGGTCAGGGGAGTCTAGCACAGATACGCAGTATTTT	CASSLRRTGSGESSTDTQYF
TRBV25-1	TRBJ2-7	-	-	TGTGCCAGCGGGGGGACAGCCTACGAGCAGTACTTC	CASGGTAYEQYF
TRBV19	TRBJ2-2	-	-	TGTGCCAGTAGACTTGACAGGCTTTCGATCGGGGAGCTGTTTTTT	CASRLDRLSIGELFF
TRBV6-5	TRBJ2-1	-	TRBD2	TGTGCCAGCAGTTACGCGGTAGCGGGAGACGGTGAGCAGTTCTTC	CASSYAVAGDGEQFF
TRBV2	TRBJ1-1	-	-	TGTGTCAACACCATACAGAACACTGAAGCTTTCTTT	CVNTIQNTEAFF
TRBV6-1	TRBJ1-4	-	-	TGTGCCAGCAACATGCTCTCTAATGAAAAACTGTTTTTT	CASNMLSNEKLFF
TRBV16	TRBJ1-4	-	-	TGTGCCAGCAGCCAAAGGGCGGACAGTAATGAAAAACTGTTTTTT	CASSQRADSNEKLFF
TRBV28	TRBJ2-7	-	-	TGTGCCAGCAGTTTCCCACTAGGGGGCGAGCAGTACTTC	CASSFPLGGEQYF
TRBV6-6	TRBJ2-7	-	TRBD2	TGTGCCAGCAGCGGACTAGGCACGAACGAGCAGTACTTC	CASSGLGTNEQYF
TRBV27	TRBJ2-7	-	TRBD1	TGTGCCAGCAGTCCCTGGACAGGGGCCTCCTACGAGCAGTACTTC	CASSPWTGASYEQYF
TRBV6-1	TRBJ1-1	-	-	TGTGCCAGCAGTGAAGTAGGGAGGACTGAAGCTTTCTTT	CASSEVGRTEAFF
TRBV11-1	TRBJ2-3	-	-	TGTGCCAGCAGCCTCCCGGTCACCACAGATACGCAGTATTTT	CASSLPVTTDTQYF
TRBV18	TRBJ1-2	once	-	TGTGCCAGCTACGAACAGGGAGTAGAGGGCTACACCTTC	CASYEQGVEGYTF
TRBV18	TRBJ1-2	-	TRBD1	TGTGCCAGCTCACCACTGACAGGGGAAGGCTACACCTTC	CASSPLTGEGYTF
TRBV4-1	TRBJ1-1	-	-	TGCGCCAGCAGCCAACTAGGGAGAGAAGCTTTCTTT	CASSQLGREAFF
TRBV5-1	TRBJ2-1	-	-	TGCGCCAGCAGCCTTGACCCGGGGAAATACAATGAGCAGTTCTTC	CASSLDPGKYNEQFF
TRBV29-1	TRBJ2-7	-	TRBD1	TGCAGCGTCCCGGGACAGGGGTCCTACGAGCAGTACTTC	CSVPGQGSYEQYF
TRBV6-1	TRBJ2-1	-	TRBD2	TGTGCCAGCAGCGAACCGGGACTAGGTTATTCGAATGAGCAGTTCTTC	CASSEPGLGYSNEQFF
TRBV5-4	TRBJ2-1	-	TRBD2	TGTGCCAGCAGCTCGATCCCCGGGACTAGCGGGAAGGGTACGTTCTTC	CASSSIPGTSGKGTFF
TRBV6-1	TRBJ2-1	-	-	TGTGCCAGCAGTGAAAATGGAGTGAGCGGAGGGTGGGGTGAGCAGTTCTTC	CASSENGVSGGWGEQFF
TRBV6-4	TRBJ2-1	-	TRBD2	TGTGCCAGCAGTCTCCTAGCGGGAGACTACAATGAGCAGTTCTTC	CASSLLAGDYNEQFF
TRBV29-1	TRBJ2-2	-	-	TGCAGCGTTAGGAGGGGAGGTGACACCGGGGAGCTGTTTTTT	CSVRRGGDTGELFF
TRBV6-5	TRBJ2-2	once	-	TGTGCCAGCAGTTACAGAGGAGCCGAGCTGTTTTTT	CASSYRGAELFF
TRBV19	TRBJ1-5	-	-	TGTGCCAGTAGTATAAGCGGGACCGGGCTATATAGCAATCAGCCCCAGCATTTT	CASSISGTGLYSNQPQHF
TRBV5-8	TRBJ2-1	-	TRBD2	TGTGCCAGCAGCTTGAGTTGGCGGGGGGGCTACGAGCAGTTCTTC	CASSLSWRGGYEQFF
TRBV6-5	TRBJ1-1	-	-	TGTGCCAGCAGTTTCGGACAGTGGAACACTGAAGCTTTCTTT	CASSFGQWNTEAFF